This is a list of T cell receptor beta chains from one sample in a study of molecular identifiers for immune sequencing clone quantification. TCRdb used MiXCR to reprocess the PCR reads, holding one entry per CDR3 protein. Among approximately 630,000 distinct CDR3 sequences, roughly 27% were seen once, and the ten largest hold about 0.84%. Specimen: naive CD8+ T cells from blood, with Jurkat cell RNA spiked in. The receptors come from a human donor in good health. Some libraries in this study had Jurkat cell RNA spiked in. Both conserved end residues are part of each CDR3. Fields, in order: V gene, clone size, J gene, D gene, CDR3 protein, CDR3 DNA. The D gene is left open where the match is weak. Some rows mark clone size as missing; the rest say once, few, many or name a class of expanded clone.

V: TRBV29-1
size: many
J: TRBJ2-7
D: TRBD1
CDR3: CSVEKGQGAAYEQYF
DNA: TGCAGCGTCGAAAAGGGACAGGGGGCGGCCTACGAGCAGTACTTC

V: TRBV7-9
size: many
J: TRBJ2-3
D: -
CDR3: CASSVWDTSTDTQYF
DNA: TGTGCCAGCAGTGTTTGGGATACTAGCACAGATACGCAGTATTTT

V: TRBV5-3
size: many
J: TRBJ2-3
D: TRBD1
CDR3: CASSSADRGRTDTQYF
DNA: TGTGCCAGCAGCTCAGCGGACAGGGGGCGCACAGATACGCAGTATTTT

V: TRBV6-2/TRBV6-3
size: -
J: TRBJ2-7
D: TRBD2
CDR3: CASSYWGPSSGGEQYF
DNA: TGTGCCAGCAGTTACTGGGGACCCTCGTCGGGGGGCGAGCAGTACTTC

V: TRBV6-5
size: -
J: TRBJ1-2
D: TRBD1
CDR3: CASSYKSTGDFFYGYTF
DNA: TGTGCCAGCAGTTACAAGTCGACAGGGGATTTTTTCTATGGCTACACCTTC

V: TRBV20-1
size: few
J: TRBJ2-5
D: TRBD2
CDR3: CSARDLEREGIGTQYF
DNA: TGCAGTGCTAGAGATTTGGAGCGGGAGGGGATAGGGACCCAGTACTTC

V: TRBV6-5
size: -
J: TRBJ1-2
D: -
CDR3: CASSKTGRPAYGYTF
DNA: TGTGCCAGCAGCAAGACAGGACGCCCGGCTTATGGCTACACCTTC

V: TRBV3-1
size: -
J: TRBJ2-7
D: -
CDR3: CASSQDPGAGSEQYF
DNA: TGTGCCAGCAGCCAAGACCCTGGGGCGGGTAGCGAGCAGTACTTC

V: TRBV5-5
size: -
J: TRBJ1-1
D: TRBD1
CDR3: CASSATGYTEAYF
DNA: TGTGCCAGCAGCGCGACAGGGTACACTGAAGCTTACTTT

V: TRBV7-9
size: -
J: TRBJ1-6
D: TRBD1
CDR3: CASSPATGPYSPLHF
DNA: TGTGCCAGCAGCCCGGCGACAGGGCCCTATTCACCCCTCCACTTT

V: TRBV13
size: many
J: TRBJ1-5
D: TRBD1
CDR3: CASSPGQLNQPQHF
DNA: TGTGCCAGCAGCCCGGGACAGCTAAATCAGCCCCAGCATTTT

V: TRBV3-1
size: -
J: TRBJ1-5
D: -
CDR3: CASSQEGGDNQPQHF
DNA: TGTGCCAGCAGCCAAGAGGGGGGGGACAATCAGCCCCAGCATTTT

V: TRBV12-3/TRBV12-4
size: few
J: TRBJ2-1
D: TRBD2
CDR3: CASSPGTSLYNEQFF
DNA: TGTGCCAGCAGTCCCGGGACTAGCCTATACAATGAGCAGTTCTTC

V: TRBV4-1
size: -
J: TRBJ2-1
D: -
CDR3: CASSQGGVNEQFF
DNA: TGCGCCAGCAGCCAAGGCGGAGTTAATGAGCAGTTCTTC

V: TRBV7-6
size: -
J: TRBJ2-3
D: TRBD1
CDR3: CASSNFGTGRDTQYF
DNA: TGTGCCAGCAGCAACTTTGGGACAGGGCGGGATACGCAGTATTTT

V: TRBV27
size: few
J: TRBJ2-3
D: -
CDR3: CASSLLGGGITDTQYF
DNA: TGTGCCAGCAGTTTACTGGGAGGGGGCATCACAGATACGCAGTATTTT

V: TRBV12-3/TRBV12-4
size: -
J: TRBJ1-4
D: -
CDR3: CASSPWTASNVKLFF
DNA: TGTGCCAGCAGTCCCTGGACAGCTTCTAATGTAAAACTGTTTTTT

V: TRBV11-2
size: -
J: TRBJ1-1
D: -
CDR3: CTSSPTDRHLNTEAFF
DNA: TGTACCAGCAGCCCCACAGACAGACACTTGAACACTGAAGCTTTCTTT

V: TRBV9
size: many
J: TRBJ2-3
D: TRBD2
CDR3: CASSARTSGSTDTQYF
DNA: TGTGCCAGCAGCGCCCGGACTAGCGGGAGCACAGATACGCAGTATTTT

V: TRBV19
size: few
J: TRBJ2-1
D: TRBD1
CDR3: CASSIVQGSYNEQFF
DNA: TGTGCCAGTAGTATAGTACAGGGGTCCTACAATGAGCAGTTCTTC

V: TRBV27
size: -
J: TRBJ2-1
D: -
CDR3: CASWRGNEQFF
DNA: TGTGCCAGCTGGCGAGGGAATGAGCAGTTCTTC

V: TRBV3-1
size: many
J: TRBJ1-2
D: -
CDR3: CASSQTDGGYGYTF
DNA: TGTGCCAGCAGCCAAACTGACGGAGGCTATGGCTACACCTTC

V: TRBV7-3
size: -
J: TRBJ2-7
D: -
CDR3: CASSLAAGGSYEQYF
DNA: TGTGCCAGCAGCTTGGCCGCAGGGGGGTCCTACGAGCAGTACTTC

V: TRBV7-6
size: -
J: TRBJ2-7
D: TRBD1
CDR3: CASSLGQGGYAQYF
DNA: TGTGCCAGCAGCTTAGGACAGGGTGGCTACGCGCAGTACTTC

V: TRBV14
size: -
J: TRBJ2-7
D: -
CDR3: CASSQVGGPYEQYF
DNA: TGTGCCAGCAGCCAAGTGGGAGGTCCGTACGAGCAGTACTTC

V: TRBV5-6
size: -
J: TRBJ2-1
D: -
CDR3: CASSLVHPTEQFF
DNA: TGTGCCAGCAGCTTGGTCCACCCTACTGAGCAGTTCTTC

V: TRBV4-3
size: many
J: TRBJ2-7
D: -
CDR3: CASSQDASDSYEQYF
DNA: TGCGCCAGCAGCCAAGATGCCTCGGACTCCTACGAGCAGTACTTC

V: TRBV11-2
size: many
J: TRBJ2-7
D: -
CDR3: CASSPRPGTLSYEQYF
DNA: TGTGCCAGCAGCCCCCGCCCAGGTACCCTCTCCTACGAGCAGTACTTC

V: TRBV4-2
size: few
J: TRBJ2-7
D: -
CDR3: CASRLGRSYEQYF
DNA: TGTGCCAGCAGGCTGGGGCGCTCCTACGAGCAGTACTTC

V: TRBV4-3
size: few
J: TRBJ1-1
D: -
CDR3: CASSQEDLNTEAFF
DNA: TGCGCCAGCAGCCAAGAAGACCTGAACACTGAAGCTTTCTTT

V: TRBV20-1
size: -
J: TRBJ2-7
D: -
CDR3: CSARVPGPGEQYF
DNA: TGCAGTGCTAGAGTACCAGGTCCGGGCGAGCAGTACTTC

V: TRBV4-2
size: -
J: TRBJ2-7
D: -
CDR3: CARGMVAASYEQYF
DNA: TGTGCCAGAGGGATGGTAGCGGCTTCCTACGAGCAGTACTTC

V: TRBV28
size: -
J: TRBJ2-5
D: -
CDR3: CATSSGTWETQYF
DNA: TGTGCCACCAGTTCCGGGACCTGGGAGACCCAGTACTTC

V: TRBV27
size: -
J: TRBJ2-7
D: -
CDR3: CASSLTTAPYEQYF
DNA: TGTGCCAGCAGTTTAACGACAGCACCTTACGAGCAGTACTTC

V: TRBV27
size: -
J: TRBJ1-5
D: -
CDR3: CASSLFQGYNQPQHF
DNA: TGTGCCAGCAGTTTGTTCCAAGGGTACAATCAGCCCCAGCATTTT

V: TRBV5-5
size: many
J: TRBJ2-3
D: -
CDR3: CASSLGGLAADTQYF
DNA: TGTGCCAGCAGCTTGGGTGGCTTAGCGGCAGATACGCAGTATTTT

V: TRBV6-5
size: -
J: TRBJ2-1
D: -
CDR3: CASSQWIEQFF
DNA: TGTGCCAGCAGTCAGTGGATTGAGCAGTTCTTC

V: TRBV6-1
size: -
J: TRBJ2-3
D: TRBD2
CDR3: CASSEEGLAGADTQYF
DNA: TGTGCCAGCAGTGAAGAAGGACTAGCGGGAGCAGATACGCAGTATTTT

V: TRBV19
size: few
J: TRBJ2-7
D: TRBD1
CDR3: CASRPGYRGHEQYF
DNA: TGTGCCAGTAGGCCCGGATACAGGGGCCACGAGCAGTACTTC

V: TRBV7-9
size: many
J: TRBJ2-7
D: -
CDR3: CASSWGPLGGGPYEQYF
DNA: TGTGCCAGCAGCTGGGGCCCGCTGGGAGGAGGGCCCTACGAGCAGTACTTC

V: TRBV7-9
size: many
J: TRBJ1-3
D: TRBD1
CDR3: CASSLTTGGTGNTIYF
DNA: TGTGCCAGCAGCTTAACGACAGGGGGCACTGGAAACACCATATATTTT

V: TRBV9
size: many
J: TRBJ2-3
D: -
CDR3: CASSVGGAGASTDTQYF
DNA: TGTGCCAGCAGCGTAGGAGGAGCGGGTGCTAGCACAGATACGCAGTATTTT

V: TRBV2
size: many
J: TRBJ2-7
D: -
CDR3: CASSDLATNTRGEQYF
DNA: TGTGCCAGCAGTGATCTGGCAACCAACACGAGGGGCGAGCAGTACTTC

V: TRBV5-6
size: many
J: TRBJ1-1
D: -
CDR3: CASSFGATGFMNTEAFF
DNA: TGTGCCAGCAGCTTCGGGGCCACGGGATTCATGAACACTGAAGCTTTCTTT

V: TRBV10-1
size: -
J: TRBJ2-4
D: -
CDR3: CASRPPETIKNIQYF
DNA: TGCGCCAGCAGGCCGCCGGAGACGATCAAAAACATTCAGTACTTC

V: TRBV11-2
size: few
J: TRBJ2-1
D: TRBD2
CDR3: CASSSFTSESYNEQFF
DNA: TGTGCCAGCAGCTCTTTCACTAGCGAATCCTACAATGAGCAGTTCTTC

V: TRBV28
size: few
J: TRBJ1-2
D: -
CDR3: CASSSIGGSKSNYGYTF
DNA: TGTGCCAGCAGTTCCATCGGGGGCAGCAAATCTAACTATGGCTACACCTTC

V: TRBV4-1
size: many
J: TRBJ2-7
D: -
CDR3: CASSPRSGSSYEQYF
DNA: TGCGCCAGCAGCCCCCGCAGCGGCAGCTCCTACGAGCAGTACTTC

V: TRBV2
size: few
J: TRBJ2-5
D: TRBD1
CDR3: CASSEYRQGAKTQYF
DNA: TGTGCCAGCAGTGAATATCGACAGGGGGCGAAGACCCAGTACTTC

V: TRBV7-9
size: many
J: TRBJ2-3
D: -
CDR3: CASSLNTGQHMDTQYF
DNA: TGTGCCAGCAGCTTAAATACCGGGCAGCACATGGATACGCAGTATTTT

V: TRBV24-1
size: few
J: TRBJ1-5
D: TRBD1
CDR3: CATSPGGGSNQPQHF
DNA: TGTGCCACCAGCCCAGGGGGGGGAAGCAATCAGCCCCAGCATTTT

V: TRBV6-5
size: many
J: TRBJ2-1
D: TRBD2
CDR3: CASSYSSGGNEQFF
DNA: TGTGCCAGCAGTTACTCCAGCGGGGGGAATGAGCAGTTCTTC

V: TRBV28
size: -
J: TRBJ1-5
D: -
CDR3: CASSFIQGYSNQPQHF
DNA: TGTGCCAGCAGTTTCATCCAGGGATATAGCAATCAGCCCCAGCATTTT

V: TRBV7-9
size: many
J: TRBJ1-1
D: TRBD1
CDR3: CASSSTGVAEAFF
DNA: TGTGCCAGCAGCTCAACAGGGGTGGCTGAAGCTTTCTTT

V: TRBV12-3/TRBV12-4
size: many
J: TRBJ1-2
D: -
CDR3: CASSRGQSPNYGYTF
DNA: TGTGCCAGCAGTCGAGGACAGAGTCCTAACTATGGCTACACCTTC

V: TRBV7-9
size: -
J: TRBJ2-2
D: -
CDR3: CASSFSGWGTGELFF
DNA: TGTGCCAGCAGCTTCTCGGGCTGGGGCACCGGGGAGCTGTTTTTT

V: TRBV18
size: -
J: TRBJ2-7
D: -
CDR3: CASSPASDEQYF
DNA: TGTGCCAGCTCACCCGCGAGCGACGAGCAGTACTTC